The 18 T cell receptor beta chains presented below share a single source sample, sequenced in a study of control samples from healthy donors and cancer patients. This table comes from immunoSEQ multiplex PCR, and its TCRdb copy is limited to in-frame clones, with some not included. The table records 8,500 to 11,000 clones, roughly 93% of them present only once. The sample consisted of PBMCs. The receptors were gathered from a man in his 60s with colorectal cancer.

The V gene is TRBV7-9, the J gene TRBJ1-2, with D possibly being TRBD1 (5 bases). The V gene's germline CDR1 is SEHNR and CDR2 FQNEAQ (reference sequence). V was clipped by 3 bases and J by 8 bases, with 13 bases between them. The CDR3 runs 13 residues. The CDR3 DNA reads TGTGCCAGCAGCTTTCGCAGAGGGGACGGCTACACCTTC. It specifies CASSFRRGDGYTF.

V gene TRBV7-8 combines with J gene TRBJ1-1, with D hard to call. Germline values: CDR1 SGHVS, CDR2 FQNEAQ. The CDR3 is 14 amino acids. Trimming removed 2 bases from V and 4 bases from J, with 11 bases in between. The CDR3 coding sequence is TGTGCCAGCAGCTTATCAGTGGTGGGCACTGAAGCTTTCTTT. Its translation is CASSLSVVGTEAFF.

The genes are TRBV6-5 and TRBJ2-7, with D hard to call. Trimming took 5 bases from V and 7 from J, leaving 15 bases between them. Germline assignment: CDR1 MNHEY and CDR2 SVGAGI. The CDR3 is made up of 13 amino acids. CDR3 sequence (DNA): TGTGCCAGCAGTCCCCCGGATAATTATGAGCAGTACTTC. Translating gives CASSPPDNYEQYF.

The CDR3 loop is CASSLLAGGVYNEQFF. The CDR3 region has the DNA TGTGCCAGCAGTTTGTTAGCGGGGGGGGTTTACAATGAGCAGTTCTTC. The chain carries TRBV6-2 or TRBV6-3 and TRBJ2-1; 11 bases are a match to TRBD2. V dropped 4 bases and J dropped 4; count of bases not matched to a gene: 6. Germline V gene sequence: CDR1 MNHEY, CDR2 SVGEGT. This CDR3 is built from 16 residues.

The rearrangement links TRBV5-1 to TRBJ2-6; 7 bases match TRBD1. Unmatched junction bases numbered 4, after V lost 6 bases and J lost 1 base. Germline V gene data show CDR1 as SGHRS and CDR2 as YFSETQ. The CDR3 runs 15 residues. The CDR3 DNA reads as TGCGCCAGCACTCCAGGGGGTTCTGGGGCCAACGTCCTGACTTTC. Translating it yields CASTPGGSGANVLTF.

The gene calls are TRBV7-9 and TRBJ2-3; D tentatively reads TRBD1 or TRBD2 (5 bases each). CDR3 length: 14 amino acids. Germline V CDR1 and CDR2: SEHNR, FQNEAQ (reference sequence). Trimming removed 4 bases from V and 5 bases from J, with 13 bases in between. This CDR3 is CASSSPRDVDTQYF. In nucleotides, the CDR3 is TGTGCCAGCAGCTCCCCAAGGGACGTAGATACGCAGTATTTT. The whole variable domain, remainder taken from reference TRBV7-9 and TRBJ2-3, is DTGVSQNPRHKITKRGQNVTFRCDPISEHNRLYWYRQTLGQGPEFLTYFQNEAQLEKSRLLSDRFSAERPKGSFSTLEIQRTEQGDSAMYLCASSSPRDVDTQYFGPGTRLTVL.

The J gene is TRBJ2-1, the V gene TRBV13, with D perhaps TRBD2 (6 bases). Germline CDR1 PRHDT, CDR2 FYEKMQ (reference sequence). This CDR3 is 18 amino acids long. V lost 5 bases, J lost 10 bases, and 30 bases lay in between. The CDR3 nucleotides are TGTGCCAGCAGCCCCCTCACCAGACTAGAAGACCTCTTGTCCGAGCAGTTCTTC. This translates into CASSPLTRLEDLLSEQFF.

The genes are TRBV6-2 or TRBV6-3 and TRBJ2-1; 8 nucleotides line up with TRBD1. This CDR3 spans 14 amino acids. Germline V gene lookup returns CDR1 MNHEY and CDR2 SVGEGT. With V trimmed by 4 bases and J by 6 bases, 5 bases remained unmatched. The CDR3 region has the DNA TGTGCCAGCAGTTTTTTAACAGGGGGCAATGAGCAGTTCTTC. Its translation is CASSFLTGGNEQFF.

V usage is TRBV6-1 and J usage is TRBJ2-1; no definite D call. Trimming shortened V by 2 bases and J by 4 bases, and 12 bases separated the two germline ends. Germline V lookup: CDR1 MNHNS, CDR2 SASEGT. CDR3 length: 15 amino acids. The CDR3 protein is CASSEYGQVYNEQFF. CDR3 bases: TGTGCCAGCAGTGAATATGGCCAGGTTTACAATGAGCAGTTCTTC.

The chain employs TRBV6-5 and TRBJ2-1; perhaps TRBD1 as D (6 bases). Trimming removed 5 bases from V and 3 bases from J, with 8 bases in between. Looked up from germline, CDR1 is MNHEY and CDR2 is SVGAGI. The CDR3 spans 13 residues. For the CDR3, the DNA is TGTGCCAGCAGTCGGGACATCTACAATGAGCAGTTCTTC. Its translation: CASSRDIYNEQFF.

The chain links TRBV9 to TRBJ1-6, with D possibly matching TRBD1 (6 bases). CDR3 length: 14 residues. Per germline, CDR1 SGDLS and CDR2 YYNGEE. Trimming removed 4 bases at V and 11 bases at J, with 16 bases between. The CDR3 DNA reads TGTGCCAGCAGCACGCGGGGGCGCGGGGCACCCCTCCACTTT. Translating it yields CASSTRGRGAPLHF.

V is TRBV19 and J is TRBJ2-2; D might be TRBD2 (5 bases). The CDR3 consists of 15 residues. Germline values: CDR1 LNHDA, CDR2 SQIVND (reference sequence). Trimming cost V 8 bases and J 0 bases, with 13 bases left between them. The CDR3 loop reads CASRGQNTNTGELFF. In DNA form, the CDR3 reads TGTGCCAGTCGAGGGCAGAACACGAACACCGGGGAGCTGTTTTTT. Supplemented by reference TRBV19 and TRBJ2-2, the full variable domain reads DGGITQSPKYLFRKEGQNVTLSCEQNLNHDAMYWYRQDPGQGLRLIYYSQIVNDFQKGDIAEGYSVSREKKESFPLTVTSAQKNPTAFYLCASRGQNTNTGELFFGEGSRLTVL.

The V gene is TRBV11-2, the J gene TRBJ2-7, with D perhaps TRBD1 (5 bases). V was clipped by 3 bases and J by 0 bases, with 12 bases between them. The CDR3 is 15 residues long. The germline V gene encodes CDR1 SGHAT and CDR2 FQNNGV. This CDR3 reads CASSFFLQDSYEQYF. CDR3 sequence (DNA): TGTGCCAGCAGCTTTTTTTTACAGGACTCCTACGAGCAGTACTTC.

The gene calls are TRBV7-3 and TRBJ2-2; D could derive from TRBD1 or TRBD2 (5 bases each). This CDR3 region has 16 residues. The V gene's germline CDR1 is SGHTA and CDR2 FQGTGA. Trimming cost V 1 base and J 0 bases, with 9 bases left between them. The CDR3: CASSLSGGANTGELFF. CDR3 sequence (DNA): TGTGCCAGCAGCTTAAGTGGGGGAGCGAACACCGGGGAGCTGTTTTTT.

The J gene is TRBJ2-1, the V gene TRBV9, with 11 bases lining up with TRBD2. The CDR3 spans 16 residues. CDR1 and CDR2 from the germline V gene are SGDLS and YYNGEE. Trimming cost V 4 bases and J 9 bases; bases outside gene matches: 12. For the CDR3, the DNA is TGTGCCAGCAGCACGTTAGCGGGGGGGCCCGTAGGTGAGCAGTTCTTC. Translated: CASSTLAGGPVGEQFF.

The gene calls are TRBV7-2 and TRBJ2-7, with D possibly being TRBD1 (6 bases). This CDR3 comprises 14 residues. Germline CDR1 reads SGHTA; CDR2 reads FQGNSA. V lost 4 bases and J 0 bases, leaving 10 bases between the germline ends. The CDR3 sequence: CASSYMGHSYEQYF. For the CDR3, the DNA is TGTGCCAGCAGCTATATGGGACACTCCTACGAGCAGTACTTC.

The chain links TRBV7-2 to TRBJ2-3; 9 positions match TRBD2. This CDR3 is 17 amino acids long. V shed 0 bases and J 8 bases; nucleotides not matched to a gene: 12. The V gene's germline CDR1 is SGHTA and CDR2 FQGNSA. The CDR3 loop is CASSLALWRGGQGTQYF. The CDR3 coding sequence is TGTGCCAGCAGCTTAGCGCTGTGGCGGGGGGGCCAGGGTACGCAGTATTTT. The variable domain in full, with the rest retrieved from reference TRBV7-2 and TRBJ2-3, is GAGVSQSPSNKVTEKGKDVELRCDPISGHTALYWYRQSLGQGLEFLIYFQGNSAPDKSGLPSDRFSAERTGGSVSTLTIQRTQQEDSAVYLCASSLALWRGGQGTQYFGPGTRLTVL.

This chain uses TRBV19 with TRBJ1-3; D perhaps matches TRBD1 (5 bases). V was clipped by 6 bases and J by 0 bases, with 12 bases between them. Germline CDR1 reads LNHDA; CDR2 reads SQIVND (reference sequence). This CDR3 comprises 15 residues. The CDR3 nucleotides read TGTGCCAGTAGGGGGCTGGGAAGCTCTGGAAACACCATATATTTT. Encoded protein: CASRGLGSSGNTIYF. Using reference TRBV19 and TRBJ1-3 for the parts outside the CDR3, the full variable domain is DGGITQSPKYLFRKEGQNVTLSCEQNLNHDAMYWYRQDPGQGLRLIYYSQIVNDFQKGDIAEGYSVSREKKESFPLTVTSAQKNPTAFYLCASRGLGSSGNTIYFGEGSWLTVV.